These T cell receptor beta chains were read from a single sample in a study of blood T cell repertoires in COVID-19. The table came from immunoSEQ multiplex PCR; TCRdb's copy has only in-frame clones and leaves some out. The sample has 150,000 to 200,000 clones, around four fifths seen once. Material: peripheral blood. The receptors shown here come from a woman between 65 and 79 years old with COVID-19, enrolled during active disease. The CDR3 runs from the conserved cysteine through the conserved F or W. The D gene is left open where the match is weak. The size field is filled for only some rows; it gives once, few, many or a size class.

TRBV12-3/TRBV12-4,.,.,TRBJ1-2,CASSLKGVFGYTF,TGTGCCAGCAGTCTGAAGGGGGTCTTTGGCTACACCTTC
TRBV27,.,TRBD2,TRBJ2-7,CASRLAHEQYF,TGTGCCAGCCGACTAGCACACGAGCAGTACTTC
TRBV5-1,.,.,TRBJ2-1,CASTAGNEQFF,TGCGCCAGCACCGCCGGGAATGAGCAGTTCTTC
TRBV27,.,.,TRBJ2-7,CASSPSSPLPSYEQYF,TGTGCCAGCAGTCCCTCGAGCCCTCTACCTTCCTACGAGCAGTACTTC
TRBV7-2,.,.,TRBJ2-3,CASSPDWTDTQYF,TGTGCCAGCAGCCCGGACTGGACAGATACGCAGTATTTT
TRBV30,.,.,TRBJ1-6,CAWRDLRTVYNSPLHF,TGTGCCTGGAGAGACCTTCGGACAGTTTATAATTCACCCCTCCACTTT
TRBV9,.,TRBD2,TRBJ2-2,CASSVGAGGGTGELFF,TGTGCCAGCAGCGTAGGAGCGGGAGGGGGGACCGGGGAGCTGTTTTTT
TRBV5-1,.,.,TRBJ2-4,CASSLSQGNNIQYF,TGCGCCAGCAGCTTGTCACAGGGTAATAACATTCAGTACTTC
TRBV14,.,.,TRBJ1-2,CASSQDRGNYGYTF,TGTGCCAGCAGCCAAGATAGGGGCAACTATGGCTACACCTTC
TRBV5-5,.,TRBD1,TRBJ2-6,CASSPTGGGSGANVLTF,TGTGCCAGCAGCCCGACAGGGGGCGGGTCTGGGGCCAACGTCCTGACTTTC
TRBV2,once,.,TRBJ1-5,CASSLLQGGNQPQHF,TGTGCCAGCAGTTTGTTACAGGGCGGTAATCAGCCCCAGCATTTT
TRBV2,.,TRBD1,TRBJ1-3,CASSRDRSSGNTIYF,TGTGCCAGCAGCCGGGACAGGAGCTCTGGAAACACCATATATTTT
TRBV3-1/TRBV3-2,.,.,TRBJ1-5,CASSRGHSNQPQHF,TGTGCCAGCAGCCGGGGCCACAGCAATCAGCCCCAGCATTTT
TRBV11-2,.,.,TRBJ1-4,CASSTPGEWEKLFF,TGTGCCAGCAGTACCCCAGGGGAGTGGGAAAAACTGTTTTTT
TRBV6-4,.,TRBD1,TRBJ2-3,CASSTGETDTQYF,TGTGCCAGCAGCACAGGGGAAACAGATACGCAGTATTTT
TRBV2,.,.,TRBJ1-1,CASSVGGGMNTEAFF,TGTGCCAGCAGTGTGGGGGGAGGGATGAACACTGAAGCTTTCTTT
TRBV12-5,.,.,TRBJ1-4,CASGLAQGSNEKLFF,TGTGCTAGTGGTTTGGCACAGGGTTCTAATGAAAAACTGTTTTTT
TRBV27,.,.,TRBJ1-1,CASNRQLPGKNTEAFF,TGTGCCAGCAACAGACAGCTACCAGGAAAGAACACTGAAGCTTTCTTT
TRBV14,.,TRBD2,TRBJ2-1,CASSQGLAGRNEQFF,TGTGCCAGCAGCCAAGGACTAGCGGGAAGGAATGAGCAGTTCTTC
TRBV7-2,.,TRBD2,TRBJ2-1,CASSFTGTSGEQFF,TGTGCCAGCAGCTTTACCGGGACTAGTGGTGAGCAGTTCTTC
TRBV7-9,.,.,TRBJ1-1,CASSPSHLSEAFF,TGTGCCAGCAGCCCTTCCCATCTCAGTGAAGCTTTCTTT
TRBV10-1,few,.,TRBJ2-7,CASSVARGGSYEQYF,TGCGCCAGCAGTGTCGCTCGAGGGGGCTCCTACGAGCAGTACTTC
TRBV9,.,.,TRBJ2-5,CASSVNTDRRETQYF,TGTGCCAGCAGCGTGAATACAGACCGCCGAGAGACCCAGTACTTC
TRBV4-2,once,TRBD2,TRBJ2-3,CASSQNFGPSGRVGTDTQYF,TGTGCCAGCAGCCAGAATTTTGGGCCTAGCGGGAGAGTCGGCACAGATACGCAGTATTTT
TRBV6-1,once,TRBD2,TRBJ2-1,CASSAVFGLAGGREQFF,TGTGCCAGCAGTGCAGTATTTGGACTAGCGGGAGGCCGGGAGCAGTTCTTC
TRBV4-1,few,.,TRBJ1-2,CASSRIDSVYTF,TGCGCCAGCAGCCGAATCGACAGTGTCTACACCTTC
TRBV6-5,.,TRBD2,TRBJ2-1,CASSYSSAGDNEQFF,TGTGCCAGCAGTTACTCTTCAGCGGGAGACAATGAGCAGTTCTTC
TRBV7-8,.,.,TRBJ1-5,CASSPLGEGQPQHF,TGTGCCAGCAGCCCTCTTGGAGAGGGACAGCCCCAGCATTTT
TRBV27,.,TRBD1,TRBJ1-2,CASSLSSGQTTHGYTF,TGTGCCAGCAGTTTGTCCTCGGGACAGACAACTCACGGCTACACCTTC
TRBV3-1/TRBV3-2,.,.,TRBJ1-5,CASSQGEGQPQHF,TGTGCCAGCAGCCAAGGGGAGGGGCAGCCCCAGCATTTT
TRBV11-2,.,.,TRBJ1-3,CASSLEWRVENTIYF,TGTGCCAGCAGCTTAGAATGGAGGGTGGAAAACACCATATATTTT
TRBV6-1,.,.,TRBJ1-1,CASSENTFTEAFF,TGTGCCAGCAGTGAAAACACATTCACTGAAGCTTTCTTT
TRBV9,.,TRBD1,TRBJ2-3,CASSVGGWDRATDTQYF,TGTGCCAGCAGCGTAGGGGGGTGGGACAGGGCCACAGATACGCAGTATTTT
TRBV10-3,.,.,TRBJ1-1,CAISAQGNTEAFF,TGTGCCATCAGTGCCCAGGGGAACACTGAAGCTTTCTTT
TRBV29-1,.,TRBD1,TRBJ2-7,CSVTGQGPHEQYF,TGCAGCGTCACCGGACAGGGCCCACACGAGCAGTACTTC
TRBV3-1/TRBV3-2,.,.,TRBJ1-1,CASSHRQANTEAFF,TGTGCCAGCAGCCACAGACAGGCGAACACTGAAGCTTTCTTT
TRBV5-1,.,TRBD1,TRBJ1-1,CASSRGQSNTEAFF,TGCGCCAGCAGCAGGGGACAGTCGAACACTGAAGCTTTCTTT
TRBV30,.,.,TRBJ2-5,CAWSELAGETQYF,TGTGCCTGGAGTGAGCTAGCCGGGGAGACCCAGTACTTC
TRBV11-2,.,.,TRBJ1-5,CASSPGHGGQPQHF,TGTGCCAGCAGTCCGGGACATGGGGGACAGCCCCAGCATTTT
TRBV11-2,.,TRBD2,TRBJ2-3,CASSTIPGLAGGRTDTQYF,TGTGCCAGCAGCACAATTCCGGGACTAGCGGGGGGGCGCACAGATACGCAGTATTTT
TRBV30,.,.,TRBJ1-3,CAWNQQGSGNTIYF,TGTGCCTGGAACCAACAGGGATCTGGAAACACCATATATTTT
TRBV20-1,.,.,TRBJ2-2,CSARAGGELFF,TGCAGTGCTAGAGCGGGTGGGGAGCTGTTTTTT
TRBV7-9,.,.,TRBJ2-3,CASTSSRVTDTQYF,TGTGCCAGCACCTCTAGCCGAGTCACAGATACGCAGTATTTT
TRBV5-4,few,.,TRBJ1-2,CASRGRHYGYTF,TGTGCCAGCAGGGGGCGGCATTATGGCTACACCTTC
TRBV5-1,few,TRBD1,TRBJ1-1,CASSPSDRDTEAFF,TGCGCCAGCAGCCCATCGGACAGGGACACTGAAGCTTTCTTT
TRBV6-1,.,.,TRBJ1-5,CASSEFGGSNQPQHF,TGTGCCAGCAGTGAATTTGGGGGCAGCAATCAGCCCCAGCATTTT
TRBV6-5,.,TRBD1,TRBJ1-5,CASSRSGTGNQPQHF,TGTGCCAGCAGCCGTTCCGGGACAGGGAACCAGCCCCAGCATTTT
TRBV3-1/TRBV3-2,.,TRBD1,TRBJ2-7,CASSFRTGPYEQYF,TGTGCCAGCAGCTTCCGGACAGGGCCCTACGAGCAGTACTTC
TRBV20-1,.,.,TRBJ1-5,CSAPLVSQHF,TGCAGTGCTCCTCTCGTATCCCAGCATTTT